One and the same sample provided the 32 T cell receptor beta chains below, sequenced in a study of cytomegalovirus exposure and HLA in healthy donors. Both 60 Vbeta primers and 13 Jbeta primers went into the PCR. TCRdb keeps only in-frame clones here, not all; method: immunoSEQ multiplex PCR. Found here are about 160,000 clones, 75% to 80% of them singletons; the top ten hold about 0.93%. Sequencing was done on a sample of PBMCs. These receptors all come from a woman aged 45-60 years in good health and CMV-seropositive.

This clone was recorded once. V usage is TRBV7-8 and J usage is TRBJ2-1; 7 bases are a match to TRBD2. The J segment lost 0 bases and the V segment lost 2 bases, leaving 1 base of the junction unmatched. CDR1 is SGHVS, CDR2 FQNEAQ, per germline. This CDR3 spans 15 amino acids. CDR3 nucleotides: TGTGCCAGCAGCTTACGCGGGAGCTCCTACAATGAGCAGTTCTTC. It encodes CASSLRGSSYNEQFF.

The chain employs TRBV4-1 and TRBJ2-7; TRBD2 agrees at 13 bases. Germline CDR1 reads MGHRA; CDR2 reads YSYEKL. This CDR3 spans 15 amino acids. After removal of 6 bases from V and 0 bases from J, the junction contained 2 bases not matched to a gene. The CDR3 loop is CASRRTSGGSYEQYF. The DNA for the CDR3 is TGCGCCAGCAGACGGACTAGCGGGGGCTCCTACGAGCAGTACTTC.

J is TRBJ2-5 and V is TRBV10-2; 11 positions match TRBD2. This CDR3 is 15 amino acids long. Germline trimming cut 3 bases from V and 2 bases from J; bases unmatched to any gene: 2. The germline V gene has CDR1 WSHSY and CDR2 SAAADI. The CDR3 loop reads CASSDPSGGQETQYF. CDR3 DNA: TGCGCCAGCAGTGACCCTAGCGGGGGGCAAGAGACCCAGTACTTC.

The chain uses TRBV28 and TRBJ1-2, with TRBD1 matching 10 bases. The CDR3 totals 14 residues. CDR1 is MDHEN, CDR2 SYDVKM, per germline. With V trimmed by 2 bases and J by 8 bases, 5 bases remained unmatched. The CDR3 is CASSLRQGARGYTF. CDR3 sequence (DNA): TGTGCCAGCAGTTTAAGACAGGGGGCAAGGGGCTACACCTTC.

The chain combines TRBV5-1 with TRBJ1-3; D might be TRBD1 (5 bases). Germline CDR1 is SGHRS and CDR2 is YFSETQ. V shed 0 bases and J shed 0 bases, with 13 bases lying between them. The CDR3 sequence is 17 residues long. CDR3 coding DNA: TGCGCCAGCAGCTTGGACCCTGGGGCAGTCTCTGGAAACACCATATATTTT. As protein: CASSLDPGAVSGNTIYF. Full variable domain (rest looked up from reference TRBV5-1 and TRBJ1-3): KAGVTQTPRYLIKTRGQQVTLSCSPISGHRSVSWYQQTPGQGLQFLFEYFSETQRNKGNFPGRFSGRQFSNSRSEMNVSTLELGDSALYLCASSLDPGAVSGNTIYFGEGSWLTVV.

This rearrangement joins TRBV5-4 to TRBJ2-1; TRBD2 matches at 14 bases. Germline V gives CDR1 SGHNT, CDR2 YYREEE (reference sequence). The length of the CDR3 is 18 residues. Losses at the gene ends were 6 bases for V and 5 bases for J; bases not matched to a gene: 13. Written as DNA, the CDR3 is TGTGCCAGCACCCCGGGGGCGACTAGCGGGAGGGCCCACAATGAGCAGTTCTTC. Translating gives CASTPGATSGRAHNEQFF.

This chain joins TRBV10-2 and TRBJ1-2, with D tentatively TRBD1 (5 bases). Germline V gives CDR1 WSHSY, CDR2 SAAADI. Trimming cost V 0 bases and J 3 bases, with 8 bases left between them. The CDR3 spans 14 residues. The chain's CDR3 is CASSESTDYYGYTF. The CDR3 bases are TGCGCCAGCAGTGAGTCGACAGATTACTATGGCTACACCTTC.

The genes are TRBV2 and TRBJ2-5, with 7 bases that match TRBD2. Germline V gene lookup returns CDR1 SNHLY and CDR2 FYNNEI. This CDR3 comprises 14 residues. Germline trimming cut 7 bases from V and 4 bases from J; bases unmatched to any gene: 9. CDR3 sequence (DNA): TGTGCCAGCAATCCTGCGGGAGCAGGAGAGACCCAGTACTTC. Protein: CASNPAGAGETQYF.

This chain uses TRBV6-4 with TRBJ2-7; 9 nucleotides agree with TRBD1. V was clipped by 3 bases and J by 5 bases; unmatched bases: 11. Germline CDR1 and CDR2: MRHNA and SNTAGT. The CDR3 extends over 16 amino acids. The CDR3 sequence is CASSEGRGQGGHEQYF. CDR3 nucleotide sequence: TGTGCCAGCAGTGAAGGAAGGGGACAGGGAGGACACGAGCAGTACTTC.

The sample holds a few counts of this clone. The chain carries TRBV15 and TRBJ2-3; 8 bases align to TRBD2. CDR1 and CDR2 from the germline V gene are LNHNV and YYDKDF (reference sequence). This CDR3 region has 19 residues. After removal of 0 bases from V and 4 bases from J, the junction contained 15 bases not matched to a gene. The CDR3 is CATSRDGVAGSAGADTQYF. The CDR3 bases are TGTGCCACCAGCAGAGATGGGGTAGCGGGATCGGCCGGGGCAGATACGCAGTATTTT.

The chain combines TRBV28 with TRBJ1-5; 7 bases map to TRBD1. V was pared by 3 bases and J by 4 bases, with 9 bases of the junction left unmatched. Germline-derived CDR1 and CDR2 are MDHEN and SYDVKM. The CDR3 loop spans 16 amino acids. This CDR3 is CASSFYRAGGNQPQHF. The CDR3 DNA reads as TGTGCCAGCAGTTTTTATCGGGCAGGGGGAAATCAGCCCCAGCATTTT.

The chain joins TRBV18 to TRBJ2-5; TRBD2 matches at 10 bases. The J segment lost 0 bases and the V segment lost 2 bases, leaving 3 bases of the junction unmatched. CDR3 length: 16 amino acids. Germline CDR1 is KGHSH and CDR2 is LQKENI. CDR3 sequence (DNA): TGTGCCAGCTCACCAGAGACTAGCGGGTACCAAGAGACCCAGTACTTC. Its protein is CASSPETSGYQETQYF.

On this clone itself: An end of the junction differs from the germline gene, which may be a read error. This chain links TRBV2 with TRBJ2-7, with a possible D match to TRBD1 (7 bases). CDR3 length equals 15 residues. Germline loops: CDR1 SNHLY, CDR2 FYNNEI. This chain's CDR3 is CASSVEWKRGGAGHF. Written as DNA, the CDR3 is TGTGCCAGCAGTGTTGAATGGAAGAGAGGGGGCGCGGGGCACTTC.

This clone was seen once. CDR3 DNA: TGCGCCAGCAGCCAAGATCTCCAGGGCTATGGCTACACCTTC. It translates to CASSQDLQGYGYTF. The chain couples TRBV4-1 to TRBJ1-2; possibly TRBD1 for D (5 bases). V was shortened by 0 bases and J by 4 bases, with 9 bases between the two germline ends. Germline CDR1 and CDR2: MGHRA and YSYEKL. This CDR3 contains 14 residues.

The genes are TRBV29-1 and TRBJ1-5; D unresolved. Trimming pared 4 bases from V and 5 bases from J, leaving 12 bases between. Germline lookup yields CDR1 SQVTM and CDR2 ANQGSEA. The CDR3 is made up of 13 amino acids. Here the CDR3 reads CSVAGASDQPQHF. The DNA of the CDR3 is TGCAGCGTTGCCGGAGCCAGCGATCAGCCCCAGCATTTT. The full variable domain, rest sourced from reference TRBV29-1 and TRBJ1-5, is SAVISQKPSRDICQRGTSLTIQCQVDSQVTMMFWYRQQPGQSLTLIATANQGSEATYESGFVIDKFPISRPNLTFSTLTVSNMSPEDSSIYLCSVAGASDQPQHFGDGTRLSIL.

V and J are TRBV5-1 and TRBJ2-5, with D unclear. Trimming removed 4 bases from V and 3 bases from J, with 10 bases in between. CDR3 length: 13 residues. The germline V gene encodes CDR1 SGHRS and CDR2 YFSETQ. The CDR3 region has the DNA TGCGCCAGCAGCCTGACATTGAAAGAGACCCAGTACTTC. Translated, it gives CASSLTLKETQYF.

V is TRBV27 and J is TRBJ1-6; D might be TRBD1 (6 bases). The V end was cut by 5 bases, the J end by 8 bases, with 16 bases between. Germline V gene data show CDR1 as MNHEY and CDR2 as SMNVEV (reference sequence). The CDR3 is 15 amino acids. The CDR3 is CASSTTGLGDSPLHF. The CDR3 DNA reads as TGTGCCAGCAGTACGACAGGCCTCGGGGATTCACCCCTCCACTTT.

The chain uses TRBV7-2 and TRBJ2-6; 8 bases agree with TRBD1. Germline V gene sequence: CDR1 SGHTA, CDR2 FQGNSA. This CDR3 region has 16 residues. With V trimmed by 2 bases and J by 4 bases, 4 bases remained unmatched. In DNA, the CDR3 is TGTGCCAGCAGCTTAAGGACAGGGTTAGGGGCCAACGTCCTGACTTTC. Its translation: CASSLRTGLGANVLTF.

This chain links TRBV7-8 with TRBJ1-1, with 8 nucleotides matching TRBD1. Germline CDR1 reads SGHVS; CDR2 reads FQNEAQ. V trimming: 6 bases; J trimming: 5 bases; junction bases outside the gene matches: 5. The CDR3 loop spans 13 amino acids. The CDR3 sequence: CASRLQGVTEAFF. As DNA, the CDR3 is TGTGCCAGCAGACTACAGGGGGTAACTGAAGCTTTCTTT.

This clone was seen a handful of times. The J gene is TRBJ2-1, the V gene TRBV29-1; maybe TRBD2 (6 bases). The V and J ends lost 4 bases and 14 bases respectively, with 12 bases between them. From germline, CDR1 is SQVTM and CDR2 ANQGSEA. The CDR3 consists of 10 residues. The CDR3 DNA reads as TGCAGCGTTGTGGGGGGTATGAAGTTCTTC. Protein: CSVVGGMKFF.

V is TRBV25-1 and J is TRBJ2-7, with TRBD1 matching 7 bases. Germline V CDR1 and CDR2: MGHDK, SYGVNS. V was clipped by 3 bases and J by 4 bases; unmatched bases: 9. This CDR3 is built from 15 residues. CDR3 DNA: TGTGCCAGCAGTGATGGGCAGGGGGTATTGTACGAGCAGTACTTC. It encodes CASSDGQGVLYEQYF.

DNA for the CDR3: TGTGCCAGCAGTTCCGGGACAGGGAGTCGTGGCTATGGCTACACCTTC. Translated: CASSSGTGSRGYGYTF. The rearrangement joins TRBV28 to TRBJ1-2; 9 nucleotides line up with TRBD1. CDR1 MDHEN and CDR2 SYDVKM come from the germline V gene. CDR3 size: 16 residues. With V trimmed by 4 bases and J by 4 bases, 10 bases remained unmatched.

The chain has TRBV4-2 and TRBJ2-7; 12 bases align to TRBD2. There are 15 residues in the CDR3. Trimming at V came to 3 bases and at J to 6 bases, leaving 6 bases not matched to a gene. Per the germline V gene, CDR1 is LGHNA and CDR2 is YNFKEQ. The CDR3 spells CASSQASGGAREQYF. CDR3 sequence (DNA): TGTGCCAGCAGCCAGGCTAGCGGGGGGGCCCGCGAGCAGTACTTC.

The rearrangement links TRBV10-2 to TRBJ2-7, with D possibly being TRBD1 (5 bases). Between the trimmed V and J ends, which lost 5 bases and 0 bases, there was a span of 11 bases. The CDR3 loop spans 14 amino acids. Germline CDR1 reads WSHSY; CDR2 reads SAAADI. The CDR3 nucleotides are TGCGCCAGCAGTACAGGTTTTAGCTCCTACGAGCAGTACTTC. Translated: CASSTGFSSYEQYF.

The rearrangement joins TRBV6-5 to TRBJ2-5, with D unresolved. The CDR3 totals 12 residues. V gave up 10 bases and J gave up 0 bases, with 9 bases separating them. Germline CDR1 and CDR2: MNHEY and SVGAGI. CDR3: CATRGDQETQYF. Written as DNA, the CDR3 is TGTGCCACCCGAGGAGACCAAGAGACCCAGTACTTC.

The CDR3 sequence is CATEGSGYEQYF. CDR3 nucleotide sequence: TGTGCCACCGAAGGGAGCGGCTACGAGCAGTACTTC. The chain is built from TRBV6-5 and TRBJ2-7, with a weak D call TRBD2 (5 bases). This CDR3 has 12 amino acids. Germline assignment: CDR1 MNHEY and CDR2 SVGAGI. Trimming took off 10 bases at V and 3 bases at J, with 13 bases between the two ends.

The table lists this clone with a few counts. The chain uses TRBV5-1 and TRBJ1-2; D not resolved. V shed 0 bases and J shed 4 bases, with 7 bases lying between them. This CDR3 spans 13 amino acids. Germline V gene sequence: CDR1 SGHRS, CDR2 YFSETQ. The CDR3 sequence: CASSLDTTYGYTF. Written as DNA, the CDR3 is TGCGCCAGCAGCTTGGACACAACCTATGGCTACACCTTC.

The V call is TRBV10-3, the J call TRBJ2-5; 9 nucleotides line up with TRBD1. The V gene end was trimmed by 4 bases and the J gene end by 5 bases; junction bases not matched to a gene: 11. The germline gives CDR1 ENHRY, CDR2 SYGVKD. CDR3 length: 16 residues. This CDR3 is CAISGGTGRDVETQYF. For the CDR3, the DNA is TGTGCCATCAGTGGCGGGACAGGGCGGGACGTGGAGACCCAGTACTTC.

Only a few counts were recorded for this clone. The same CDR3 can be traced to other DNA sequences in this sample. The CDR3 coding sequence is TGTGCCAGCAGCTCAGACAGGGGCCCCTATGGCTACACCTTC. Protein: CASSSDRGPYGYTF. The gene calls are TRBV7-2 and TRBJ1-2; 8 positions agree with TRBD1. There are 14 residues in the CDR3. Germline values: CDR1 SGHTA, CDR2 FQGNSA. V lost 4 bases to trimming and J lost 4 bases; unmatched junction nucleotides: 5.

This chain joins TRBV2 and TRBJ2-2; the D gene is possibly TRBD2 (6 bases). CDR1 and CDR2 from the germline V gene are SNHLY and FYNNEI. The V and J ends lost 6 bases and 1 base respectively, with 15 bases between them. The CDR3 contains 16 residues. CDR3 region: CASREGTAWNTGELFF. CDR3 bases: TGTGCCAGCAGGGAGGGGACGGCGTGGAACACCGGGGAGCTGTTTTTT.

This chain connects TRBV6-5 to TRBJ1-2, with a tentative D call TRBD1 (5 bases). The CDR3 is made up of 15 amino acids. The germline V gene encodes CDR1 MNHEY and CDR2 SVGAGI. The V gene lost 3 bases and the J gene lost 4 bases, with 15 bases spanning the gap. CDR3 nucleotides: TGTGCCAGCAGTTATGCAGGGCCACCCGGCTATGGCTACACCTTC. This codes for CASSYAGPPGYGYTF.

V and J are TRBV30 and TRBJ1-2, with 9 bases fitting TRBD1. Germline CDR1 and CDR2: GTSNPN and SVGIG (reference sequence). The CDR3 is 13 amino acids. Losses at the gene ends were 3 bases for V and 7 bases for J; bases not matched to a gene: 6. The CDR3 nucleotides read TGTGCCTGGAGGGGACAGGGAAGCGGTGGCTACACCTTC. This encodes CAWRGQGSGGYTF.